This T cell receptor beta chain derives from a study of shared clonotypes between healthy human individuals. General study findings and limits: Blood was the only sampled material, and tissue repertoires likely differ. All-four-donor shared clonotypes had higher generation probabilities than non-shared clonotypes did.

There were no recent acute infections or vaccinations among the donors, who were healthy HIV-negative adults. Naive CD45RA+ and memory CD45RA-negative subsets were split from CD4+ cells. As to this clone: What it binds is not known.

TCRdb's table, derived via immunoSEQ multiplex PCR, lists solely in-frame clones and lacks some. Of a few million clones in the sample, about 92% were seen once. Material for sequencing was naive CD4+ T cells sorted from blood. Subset described: CD45RA+ positively selected. This clonotype originated in a man aged 18-30 years in good health.

CDR3 protein: CASSQHGEQPQHF. The CDR3 DNA is TGCGCCAGCAGCCAGCACGGGGAGCAGCCCCAGCATTTT. V usage is TRBV4-3 and J usage is TRBJ1-5; D gene ambiguous. The CDR3 spans 13 residues. Germline lookup yields CDR1 LGHNA and CDR2 YSLEER. V was shortened by 3 bases and J by 7 bases, with 10 bases between the two germline ends.